These T cell receptor beta chains were read from a single sample in a study of T cells in Graves' hyperthyroidism and ophthalmopathy. TCRdb re-called the multiplex PCR reads through MiXCR, storing one row per CDR3 protein. The sample lists approximately 600,000 distinct CDR3 sequences; roughly 14% were seen once. Sequenced material: blood. These receptors were collected from a woman between 40 and 50 years old with Graves' ophthalmopathy. The CDR3 runs from the conserved cysteine through the conserved F or W. A D gene is named only where the DNA matches it firmly. Not all rows give a size; the values are once, few, many and, for expanded clones, a class.

j_call clone_size v_call d_call cdr3_aa cdr3_nt
TRBJ1-1 few TRBV4-1 TRBD1 CASSPQRDSEAFF TGCGCCAGCAGCCCCCAGAGGGACAGTGAAGCTTTCTTT
TRBJ1-1 once TRBV6-1 - CASRNTRDTEAFF TGTGCCAGCAGGAATACTAGGGACACTGAAGCTTTCTTT
TRBJ1-1 many TRBV12-3/TRBV12-4 - CASSFGTQNTEAFF TGTGCCAGCAGTTTTGGCACCCAGAACACTGAAGCTTTCTTT
TRBJ2-2 many TRBV15 TRBD2 CATSRGLAETGELFF TGTGCCACCAGCAGAGGACTAGCGGAGACCGGGGAGCTGTTTTTT
TRBJ2-7 many TRBV9 TRBD2 CASSVVERGAQYF TGTGCCAGCAGCGTAGTGGAGCGGGGGGCGCAGTACTTC
TRBJ2-4 many TRBV11-1 TRBD2 CASSLGLAGGAKNIQYF TGTGCCAGCAGCTTAGGGCTAGCGGGAGGAGCCAAAAACATTCAGTACTTC
TRBJ1-1 - TRBV6-1 TRBD1 CASTSGQAEAFF TGTGCCAGCACCTCAGGACAGGCTGAAGCTTTCTTT
TRBJ2-7 - TRBV9 TRBD2 CASSVAAGVLEQYF TGTGCCAGCAGCGTAGCGGCGGGAGTCTTGGAGCAGTACTTC
TRBJ2-7 many TRBV12-3/TRBV12-4 TRBD1 CASSLLTGGNEQYF TGTGCCAGCAGTTTACTGACAGGGGGTAACGAGCAGTACTTC
TRBJ1-2 - TRBV4-3 - CASSQDRSGFSEHGYTF TGCGCCAGCAGCCAAGATAGGAGCGGGTTTTCAGAGCATGGCTACACCTTC
TRBJ2-5 many TRBV15 - CATSRDLEGRETQYF TGTGCCACCAGCAGAGATTTGGAGGGACGAGAGACCCAGTACTTC
TRBJ1-6 few TRBV6-5 - CASSLQRADGHNSPLHF TGTGCCAGCAGTTTACAGCGTGCGGACGGACATAATTCACCCCTCCACTTT
TRBJ1-2 many TRBV19 TRBD1 CASSRTGDYGYTF TGTGCCAGTAGTAGGACAGGGGATTATGGCTACACCTTC
TRBJ1-6 few TRBV11-2 TRBD1 CASSHSRGPNSPLHF TGTGCCAGCAGCCACAGCAGGGGGCCCAATTCACCCCTCCACTTT
TRBJ2-2 - TRBV12-3/TRBV12-4 TRBD1 CASSYPRTGRGPGELFF TGTGCCAGCAGTTACCCTAGGACAGGGAGAGGACCCGGGGAGCTGTTTTTT
TRBJ2-7 - TRBV29-1 - CSVEAQENYEQYF TGCAGCGTTGAAGCCCAGGAAAACTACGAGCAGTACTTC